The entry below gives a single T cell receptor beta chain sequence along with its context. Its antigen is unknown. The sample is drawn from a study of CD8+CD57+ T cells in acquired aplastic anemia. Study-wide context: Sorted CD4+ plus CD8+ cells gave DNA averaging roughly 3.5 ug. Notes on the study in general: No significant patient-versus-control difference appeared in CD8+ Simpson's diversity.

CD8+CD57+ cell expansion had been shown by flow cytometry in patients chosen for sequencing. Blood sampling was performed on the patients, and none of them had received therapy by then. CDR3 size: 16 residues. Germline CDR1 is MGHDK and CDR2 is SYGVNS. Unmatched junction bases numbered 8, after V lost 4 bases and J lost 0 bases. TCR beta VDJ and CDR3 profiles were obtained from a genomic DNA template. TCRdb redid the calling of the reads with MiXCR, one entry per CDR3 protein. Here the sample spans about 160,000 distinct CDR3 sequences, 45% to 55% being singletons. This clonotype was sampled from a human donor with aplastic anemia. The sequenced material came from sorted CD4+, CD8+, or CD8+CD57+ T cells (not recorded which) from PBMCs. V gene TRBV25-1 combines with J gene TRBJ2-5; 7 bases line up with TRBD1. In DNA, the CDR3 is TGTGCCAGCAGTGCCCGGACAGGCTGGAACCAAGAGACCCAGTACTTC. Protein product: CASSARTGWNQETQYF.